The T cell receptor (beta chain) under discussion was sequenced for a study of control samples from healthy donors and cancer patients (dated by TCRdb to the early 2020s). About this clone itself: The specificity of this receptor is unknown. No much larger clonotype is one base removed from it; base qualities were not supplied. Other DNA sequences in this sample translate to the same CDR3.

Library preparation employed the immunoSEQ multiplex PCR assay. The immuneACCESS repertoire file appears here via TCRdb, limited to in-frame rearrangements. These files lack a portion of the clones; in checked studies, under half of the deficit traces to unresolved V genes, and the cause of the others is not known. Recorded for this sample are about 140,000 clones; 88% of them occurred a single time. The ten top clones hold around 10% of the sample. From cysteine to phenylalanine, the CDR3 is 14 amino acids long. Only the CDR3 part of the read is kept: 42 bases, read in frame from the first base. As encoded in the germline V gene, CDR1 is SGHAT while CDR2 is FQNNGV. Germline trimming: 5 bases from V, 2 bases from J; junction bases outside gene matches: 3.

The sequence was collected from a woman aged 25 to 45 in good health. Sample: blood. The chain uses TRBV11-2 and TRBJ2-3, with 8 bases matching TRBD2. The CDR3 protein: CASSLGLATDTQYF. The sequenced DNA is TGTGCCAGCAGCCTCGGACTAGCCACAGATACGCAGTATTTT.